The entry below gives a single T cell receptor (beta chain) sequence along with its context. Its target is not known. Treatment: oral pan-JAK inhibitor, 5-10 mg twice daily. TCR sequencing used cDNA made by reverse transcription of extracted RNA. Some clones are missing from TCRdb's copy, which holds only in-frame ones; the method was immunoSEQ multiplex PCR. The table includes about 200,000 clones, 35% to 40% detected once. Trimming took 8 bases from V and 3 from J; bases not matched to a gene: 9. This CDR3 has 15 residues. Per germline, CDR1 SGHTA and CDR2 FQGNSA. This record comes from a study of CD8+ T cells in alopecia areata. Study-wide findings and caveats: Whether baseline CD8+ expansion is linked to response remains uncertain, given a single nonresponder. Between patients, shared TCR sequences were less clear than in mice. This was possibly due in part to HLA diversity in the patient population.

This clonotype was sampled from a human donor with alopecia areata. The material sequenced was CD4+ T cells sorted from blood, taken at approximately week 34, from a patient treated with tofacitinib. The chain has TRBV7-2 and TRBJ1-5; 8 bases fit TRBD1. CDR3 nucleotides: TGTGCCAGCGGACGATGGACAGGGCACAATCAGCCCCAGCATTTT. It specifies CASGRWTGHNQPQHF. Combining the CDR3 with reference TRBV7-2 and TRBJ1-5 gives the whole variable domain GAGVSQSPSNKVTEKGKDVELRCDPISGHTALYWYRQSLGQGLEFLIYFQGNSAPDKSGLPSDRFSAERTGGSVSTLTIQRTQQEDSAVYLCASGRWTGHNQPQHFGDGTRLSIL.